This T cell receptor beta chain comes out of a study of CXCR3-negative and CXCR3-positive naive CD8 T cells. Overall study context: The TRB read total, about 150 million, broke down to about 1.5 +/- 0.3 million reads per library.

Regarding the study as a whole: The TRBV-TRBJ usage of naive CXCR3-negative and CXCR3-positive cells was similar, but that of memory cells differed.

About this clonotype itself: Its matching antigen is unknown.

With UMI labels, 5' RACE was used to prepare the TRB cDNA libraries. From the 5' RACE reads, TCRdb lists one entry per CDR3 protein and no DNA. This sample's table reports fewer than 55,000 distinct CDR3 sequences. This CDR3 has 17 amino acids. Germline V gene sequence: CDR1 SGHTA, CDR2 FQGTGA. The naive CD8+ gate required CD45RO-CCR7+CD27+CD95- phenotype. V is TRBV7-3 and J is TRBJ1-2; TCRdb's D call, TRBD1, is unchecked because there is no DNA. The TCR comes from a human donor in good health. Some clones in this sample may be carry-over from other donors' samples. The specimen sequenced was naive CXCR3- CD8+ T cells from blood. Subset specified: CD45RO-CCR7+CD27+CD95- naive CD8+ T cells lacking CXCR3 (TNR3-). CDR3 sequence reads: CASSLYPTSGGDYGYTF. Full variable domain (rest looked up from reference TRBV7-3 and TRBJ1-2): GAGVSQTPSNKVTEKGKYVELRCDPISGHTALYWYRQSLGQGPEFLIYFQGTGAADDSGLPNDRFFAVRPEGSVSTLKIQRTERGDSAVYLCASSLYPTSGGDYGYTFGSGTRLTVV.